This note documents a single T cell receptor beta chain sequence. Its target is not known. Every patient was affected by relapse after autologous stem cell transplantation, while exposure to brentuximab vedotin was not uniform. The data derive from a study of PD-1 blockade in classical Hodgkin lymphoma. CDR3 length: 15 amino acids. Germline assignment: CDR1 MNHNS and CDR2 SASEGT. V was trimmed by 5 bases and J by 3 bases, leaving 17 bases between them. Clones were sequenced by immunoSEQ multiplex PCR, and TCRdb holds only the in-frame ones, with some missing. The table records about 46,000 clones, over 70% of them present only once. Study results and limitations: With respect to the repertoire differences, their causes, possibly disease activity or prior therapy, remain undefined. The study found complete responders had baseline diversity similar to newly diagnosed patients. Whereas CD4+ TCR diversity had risen significantly by C4D1, CD8+ TCR diversity had not.

The clonotype comes from a human donor with classical Hodgkin lymphoma. This chain links TRBV6-1 with TRBJ2-7; D is ambiguous. This sample comprised peripheral blood mononuclear cells (PBMCs), obtained at baseline. The CDR3 coding sequence is TGTGCCAGCAGTTCTGGACCCGAAGAAGGCTACGAGCAGTACTTC. It codes for CASSSGPEEGYEQYF.